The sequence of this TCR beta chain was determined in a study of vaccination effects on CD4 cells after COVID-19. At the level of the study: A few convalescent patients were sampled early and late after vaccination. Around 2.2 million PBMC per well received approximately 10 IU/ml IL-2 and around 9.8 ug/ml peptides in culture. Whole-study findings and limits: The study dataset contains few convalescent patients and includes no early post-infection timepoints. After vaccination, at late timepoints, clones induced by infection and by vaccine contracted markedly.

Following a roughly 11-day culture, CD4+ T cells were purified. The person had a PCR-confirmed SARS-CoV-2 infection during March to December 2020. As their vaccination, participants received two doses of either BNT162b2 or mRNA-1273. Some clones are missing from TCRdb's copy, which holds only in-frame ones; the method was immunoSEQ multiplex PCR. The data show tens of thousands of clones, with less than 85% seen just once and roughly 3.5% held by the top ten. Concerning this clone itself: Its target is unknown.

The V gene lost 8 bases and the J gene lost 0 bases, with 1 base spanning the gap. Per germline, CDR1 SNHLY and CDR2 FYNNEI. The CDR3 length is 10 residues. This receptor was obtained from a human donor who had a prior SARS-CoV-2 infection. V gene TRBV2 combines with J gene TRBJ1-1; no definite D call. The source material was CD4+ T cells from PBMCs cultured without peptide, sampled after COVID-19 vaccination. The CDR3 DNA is TGTGCCAGCTTGAACACTGAAGCTTTCTTT. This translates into CASLNTEAFF.